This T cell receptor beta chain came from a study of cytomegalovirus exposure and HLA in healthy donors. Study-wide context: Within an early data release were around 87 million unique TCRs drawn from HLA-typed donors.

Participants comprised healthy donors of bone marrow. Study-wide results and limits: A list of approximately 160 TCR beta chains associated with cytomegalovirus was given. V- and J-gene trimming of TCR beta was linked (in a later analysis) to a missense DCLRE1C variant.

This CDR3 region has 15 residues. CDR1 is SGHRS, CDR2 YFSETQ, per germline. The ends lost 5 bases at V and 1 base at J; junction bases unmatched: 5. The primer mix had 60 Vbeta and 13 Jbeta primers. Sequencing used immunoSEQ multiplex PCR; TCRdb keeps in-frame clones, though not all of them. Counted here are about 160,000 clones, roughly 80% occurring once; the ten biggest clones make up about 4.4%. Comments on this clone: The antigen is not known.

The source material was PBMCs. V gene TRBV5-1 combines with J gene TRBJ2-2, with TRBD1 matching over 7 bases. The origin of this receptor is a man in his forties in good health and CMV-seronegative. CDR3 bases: TGCGCCAGCAGGTCCGGGACAGAGAACACCGGGGAGCTGTTTTTT. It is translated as CASRSGTENTGELFF.